The TCR beta chain described here comes from a study of blood T cell repertoires in COVID-19. Per the study methods: Amplification with reference gene primers provided the estimates of nucleated cell counts. Method: immunoSEQ multiplex PCR; TCRdb's copy keeps in-frame clones and lacks some. Clone size and the V and J calls come from that table; the DNA yielded D and trimming. The sample shows about 56,000 clones, more than 80% of them seen only once. V gave up 3 bases and J gave up 1 base, with 12 bases separating them. The CDR3 sequence is 15 residues long. Germline V CDR1 and CDR2: SEHNR, FQNEAQ (reference sequence). In this sample, this clone turned up a few times.

Sequenced input: peripheral blood. This chain joins TRBV7-9 and TRBJ2-5, with D perhaps TRBD1 (6 bases). This receptor was taken from a human donor in a cohort sampled during active COVID-19. The CDR3 DNA follows: TGTGCCAGCAGCTTGAGGGACAACCTCCAAGAGACCCAGTACTTC. Its protein product is CASSLRDNLQETQYF.